These 17 T cell receptor beta chains were all obtained from the same sample, sequenced in a study of T cell changes during pregnancy in multiple sclerosis. The data were produced by immunoSEQ multiplex PCR, yet TCRdb's version contains in-frame clones alone and is incomplete. The sample consists of more than 15,000 clones, 85% to 90% of them appearing once. Specimen: CD8+ T cells from peripheral blood mononuclear cells, collected in the third trimester of pregnancy. The receptor set was obtained from a female donor in good health, enrolled as a control in a pregnancy study.

This clone has just one count. This chain uses TRBV27 with TRBJ2-3; 7 bases fit TRBD2. V lost 6 bases and J lost 2; bases outside the gene matches: 8. CDR1 MNHEY and CDR2 SMNVEV come from the germline V gene (reference sequence). CDR3 length: 15 amino acids. CDR3: CASSPALAVTDTQYF. The CDR3 bases are TGTGCCAGCAGCCCCGCCCTAGCGGTCACAGATACGCAGTATTTT.

V is TRBV7-3 and J is TRBJ2-2; 10 bases match TRBD1. The CDR3 is made up of 15 amino acids. CDR1 is SGHTA, CDR2 FQGTGA, per germline. The trim removed 2 bases at V and 7 bases at J, leaving 4 bases unmatched. The CDR3 sequence: CASSLGTGDIGELFF. CDR3 in DNA: TGTGCCAGCAGCTTAGGGACAGGGGATATCGGGGAGCTGTTTTTT.

This clone occurred a few times. This chain links TRBV6-5 with TRBJ2-5, with no clear D. CDR1 MNHEY and CDR2 SVGAGI come from the germline V gene. This CDR3 has 13 amino acids. V dropped 5 bases and J dropped 1 base, with 8 bases sitting between them. CDR3 DNA: TGTGCCAGCAGTGCCGGGTTCCAAGAGACCCAGTACTTC. Residues: CASSAGFQETQYF.

The J gene is TRBJ2-7, the V gene TRBV5-5, with D uncertain. This CDR3 comprises 13 residues. Per germline, CDR1 SGHKS and CDR2 YYEKEE (reference sequence). Trimming took off 1 base at V and 2 bases at J, with 7 bases between the two ends. CDR3 DNA: TGTGCCAGCAGCTTGCGCGGAACCTACGAGCAGTACTTC. It is translated as CASSLRGTYEQYF.

The gene calls are TRBV7-9 and TRBJ1-5; D is undetermined. Germline CDR1 SEHNR, CDR2 FQNEAQ (reference sequence). V was pared by 4 bases and J by 2 bases, with 9 bases between. The length of the CDR3 is 14 residues. This CDR3 reads CASSSNGGNQPQHF. The DNA of the CDR3 is TGTGCCAGCAGCTCTAACGGAGGCAATCAGCCCCAGCATTTT. Full variable domain (rest looked up from reference TRBV7-9 and TRBJ1-5): DTGVSQNPRHKITKRGQNVTFRCDPISEHNRLYWYRQTLGQGPEFLTYFQNEAQLEKSRLLSDRFSAERPKGSFSTLEIQRTEQGDSAMYLCASSSNGGNQPQHFGDGTRLSIL.

The gene calls are TRBV28 and TRBJ1-2; 9 positions agree with TRBD1. Trimming cost V 4 bases and J 6 bases; bases outside gene matches: 6. Germline CDR1 and CDR2: MDHEN and SYDVKM. There are 14 residues in the CDR3. CDR3 nucleotides: TGTGCCAGCAGTTGGGCCGGGACAGGGAATGGCTACACCTTC. Its translation: CASSWAGTGNGYTF.

The chain has TRBV29-1 and TRBJ1-4; 9 bases are a match to TRBD1. The V segment lost 6 bases and the J segment 8 bases; nucleotides outside the gene matches: 4. The CDR3 covers 12 residues. The V gene's germline CDR1 is SQVTM and CDR2 ANQGSEA. CDR3 in DNA: TGCAGCGTGACGGACAGGGGCGAAAAACTGTTTTTT. This translates into CSVTDRGEKLFF.

Written as DNA, the CDR3 is TGCGCCAGCAGCCAAGCAGCTCCGGGGTCCTACAATGAGCAGTTCTTC. This sequence encodes CASSQAAPGSYNEQFF. The chain couples TRBV4-1 to TRBJ2-1; weak D call: TRBD2 (5 bases). This CDR3 spans 16 amino acids. Trimming removed 1 base at V and 1 base at J, with 11 bases between. Per germline, CDR1 MGHRA and CDR2 YSYEKL.

This clone came up once. The J gene is TRBJ2-7, the V gene TRBV6-1; 8 nucleotides line up with TRBD1. The CDR3 contains 15 residues. The germline CDR1 and CDR2 sequences are MNHNS and SASEGT. Germline trimming cut 4 bases from V and 3 bases from J; bases unmatched to any gene: 8. The CDR3 reads CASSADGTGGYEQYF. The CDR3, as DNA: TGTGCCAGCAGTGCCGACGGTACAGGGGGCTACGAGCAGTACTTC.

CDR3 bases: TGTGCCAGCAGTTTATCGGTTAGCGGGGGGTACAATGAGCAGTTCTTC. Amino acid sequence: CASSLSVSGGYNEQFF. This chain joins TRBV27 and TRBJ2-1; 10 nucleotides align to TRBD2. This CDR3 has 16 amino acids. Germline CDR1 and CDR2: MNHEY and SMNVEV (reference sequence). Trimming removed 0 bases from V and 4 bases from J; junction bases left unmatched: 3.

The CDR3 DNA reads TGTGCCAGCAGCCGTCTTAGCGGCGACTACAATGAGCAGTTCTTC. Amino acids: CASSRLSGDYNEQFF. The chain couples TRBV7-8 to TRBJ2-1; TRBD2 is a possible D gene (6 bases). V lost 5 bases to trimming and J lost 3 bases, with 14 bases between them. The CDR3 spans 15 residues. Germline CDR1 SGHVS, CDR2 FQNEAQ.

The CDR3 loop reads CASIQDRGGNTIYF. DNA of the CDR3: TGTGCCAGCATACAGGACAGGGGGGGAAACACCATATATTTT. This sequence joins TRBV6-7 and TRBJ1-3; 10 nucleotides match TRBD1. TRBV6-7 is an open reading frame, and its role is uncertain. The CDR3 runs 14 residues. Unmatched junction bases numbered 4, after V lost 7 bases and J lost 4 bases.

V gene TRBV5-6 combines with J gene TRBJ2-7; perhaps TRBD2 as D (5 bases). The germline V and J ends were trimmed by 0 bases and 6 bases, with 7 bases remaining between them. Germline assignment: CDR1 SGHDT and CDR2 YYEEEE. This CDR3 has 12 residues. CDR3 in amino acids: CASSLGGSEQYF. CDR3 DNA sequence: TGTGCCAGCAGCTTGGGAGGGAGCGAGCAGTACTTC.

CDR3 protein: CASSALAGASYEQYF. For the CDR3, the DNA is TGTGCCAGCAGTGCCTTAGCGGGAGCTTCCTACGAGCAGTACTTC. The chain has TRBV2 and TRBJ2-7; 9 bases map to TRBD2. Looked up from germline, CDR1 is SNHLY and CDR2 is FYNNEI. This CDR3 has 15 residues. Trimming cost V 4 bases and J 1 base; bases outside gene matches: 5.

This chain connects TRBV7-8 to TRBJ2-1; possible D gene TRBD2, 5 bases. V dropped 0 bases and J dropped 8 bases, with 14 bases sitting between them. Germline-derived CDR1 and CDR2 are SGHVS and FQNEAQ. This CDR3 is 15 amino acids long. The CDR3 is CASSLARTRSYEQFF. The DNA of the CDR3 is TGTGCCAGCAGCTTAGCTAGGACTCGGTCTTATGAGCAGTTCTTC.

The gene calls are TRBV19 and TRBJ1-2; 9 nucleotides match TRBD1. This CDR3 region has 16 residues. With V trimmed by 5 bases and J by 4 bases, 11 bases remained unmatched. Germline V gene sequence: CDR1 LNHDA, CDR2 SQIVND (reference sequence). CDR3 coding DNA: TGTGCCAGTAGTCCCCGGACAGGGGCGGAAATCTATGGCTACACCTTC. Its protein is CASSPRTGAEIYGYTF.

The gene calls are TRBV4-1 and TRBJ2-7; 11 bases are a match to TRBD1. The V gene end was trimmed by 6 bases and the J gene end by 2 bases; junction bases not matched to a gene: 9. The CDR3 extends over 16 amino acids. Germline CDR1 reads MGHRA; CDR2 reads YSYEKL. This chain's CDR3 is CASSPGQGVKAYEQYF. CDR3 in DNA: TGCGCCAGCAGTCCGGGACAGGGGGTTAAGGCCTACGAGCAGTACTTC.